This TCR beta chain was found in a study of cytomegalovirus exposure and HLA in healthy donors. CDR3 length: 13 residues. Germline V gene data show CDR1 as MNHEY and CDR2 as SMNVEV (reference sequence). Trimming removed 8 bases from V and 4 bases from J, with 14 bases in between. Use of 60 Vbeta and 13 Jbeta primers characterized the PCR. The repertoire was sequenced with immunoSEQ multiplex PCR; TCRdb's copy has only in-frame clones and lacks some. The sample has 150,000 to 200,000 clones; roughly four fifths are singletons. The TCR was taken from a woman between 40 and 50 years old in good health and CMV-seronegative. J is TRBJ2-5 and V is TRBV27; the D gene is possibly TRBD2 (7 bases). Sequences were obtained from PBMCs. This chain's CDR3 is CASRGARPETQYF. Written as DNA, the CDR3 is TGTGCCAGCCGGGGGGCCCGCCCAGAGACCCAGTACTTC.